The present T cell receptor (beta chain) was sequenced within a study of spatial heterogeneity in lung cancer. General study results and limits: Expanded tumor TCRs that were ubiquitous appeared in blood more at resection than follow-up.

TCRdb re-analysed the 5' RACE reads in MiXCR, keeping a single row per CDR3 protein. This table holds some 83,000 distinct CDR3 sequences, roughly a fifth found once. Time point given: sample taken at primary tumor resection. Without sorting, whole RNA was sequenced from tumor, nontumor lung or frozen PBMC. The CDR3 runs to 18 residues. Germline CDR1 is LGHNA and CDR2 is YNFKEQ. The germline V and J ends were trimmed by 1 base and 1 base, with 17 bases remaining between them. This clonotype was seen a handful of times. Its target is unknown. The chain carries TRBV4-2 and TRBJ2-4; D remains unclear. This clonotype was obtained from a male donor with early-stage non-small cell lung cancer. The source was PBMCs, collected at surgery. As DNA, the CDR3 is TGTGCCAGCAGCCAAGTAGCCCCCCAAGATCGGGCCAAAAACATTCAGTACTTC. It specifies CASSQVAPQDRAKNIQYF.